These 9 T cell receptor beta chains share one sample of origin, sequenced in a study of OX40 agonist ivuxolimab in advanced cancers. Repertoires were generated with immunoSEQ multiplex PCR, while TCRdb's copy carries only in-frame clones and drops some. The top ten clones hold just over 2.5% of a sample with some 75,000 clones, around 84% of them seen once. Sequenced here: CD4+ or CD8+ T cells sorted from blood, sampled in a trial of the OX40 agonist ivuxolimab. These receptors were collected from an adult with an advanced solid tumor such as melanoma, head and neck, liver or kidney cancer.

The chain is built from TRBV7-3 and TRBJ2-1, with 9 bases identical to TRBD2. The ends lost 5 bases at V and 6 bases at J; junction bases unmatched: 8. Germline CDR1 is SGHTA and CDR2 is FQGTGA. The CDR3 length is 15 residues. The CDR3 region has the DNA TGTGCCAGCAGCCCCTCTAGCGGGGCCCTCAATGAGCAGTTCTTC. Its translation is CASSPSSGALNEQFF.

The chain uses TRBV18 and TRBJ2-3; D unclear. Between the trimmed V and J ends, which lost 5 bases and 0 bases, there was a span of 15 bases. The length of the CDR3 is 16 residues. Germline loops: CDR1 KGHSH, CDR2 LQKENI. CDR3 amino acids: CASSTNSEPSTDTQYF. DNA of the CDR3: TGTGCCAGCTCAACAAACAGCGAGCCTAGCACAGATACGCAGTATTTT.

This chain connects TRBV29-1 to TRBJ2-7; D unclear. The CDR3 is 12 residues long. The V gene lost 1 base and the J gene lost 2 bases, with 6 bases spanning the gap. Germline V gene lookup returns CDR1 SQVTM and CDR2 ANQGSEA. As DNA, the CDR3 is TGCAGCGTTGAAGTAACAACCTACGAGCAGTACTTC. Its protein is CSVEVTTYEQYF.

The chain joins TRBV12-5 to TRBJ1-1; TRBD1 might be the D (6 bases). Germline V gives CDR1 LGHNT, CDR2 FRNRAP. The CDR3 is 15 residues long. V dropped 7 bases and J dropped 1 base, with 16 bases sitting between them. The chain's CDR3 is CASARGGEKNTEAFF. The CDR3 DNA reads as TGTGCTAGTGCTCGAGGGGGGGAGAAGAACACTGAAGCTTTCTTT.

This chain connects TRBV2 to TRBJ1-6, with D uncertain. Per germline, CDR1 SNHLY and CDR2 FYNNEI. The V gene lost 7 bases and the J gene lost 7 bases, with 14 bases spanning the gap. The CDR3 sequence is 14 residues long. This CDR3 reads CASTRVRENSPLHF. CDR3 nucleotide sequence: TGTGCCAGCACCAGAGTGAGAGAAAATTCACCCCTCCACTTT.

This rearrangement joins TRBV10-2 to TRBJ1-5; D gene ambiguous. The CDR3 has 13 residues. Trimming removed 2 bases from V and 4 bases from J, with 6 bases in between. Germline V gene lookup returns CDR1 WSHSY and CDR2 SAAADI. CDR3 protein: CASSEQANQPQHF. For the CDR3, the DNA is TGCGCCAGCAGTGAGCAAGCTAATCAGCCCCAGCATTTT.

The chain carries TRBV5-1 and TRBJ2-2, with a weak D call TRBD1 (6 bases). CDR1 is SGHRS and CDR2 is YFSETQ in the germline V gene. V lost 3 bases, J lost 1 base, and 7 bases lay in between. This CDR3 is built from 14 residues. The CDR3 DNA sequence: TGCGCCAGCAGCTGGGGACAGAACACCGGGGAGCTGTTTTTT. Translation: CASSWGQNTGELFF. Complete variable domain (other parts from reference TRBV5-1 and TRBJ2-2): KAGVTQTPRYLIKTRGQQVTLSCSPISGHRSVSWYQQTPGQGLQFLFEYFSETQRNKGNFPGRFSGRQFSNSRSEMNVSTLELGDSALYLCASSWGQNTGELFFGEGSRLTVL.

The chain carries TRBV10-3 and TRBJ1-5; D remains unclear. V shed 10 bases and J shed 0 bases, with 7 bases lying between them. Germline lookup yields CDR1 ENHRY and CDR2 SYGVKD. This CDR3 has 12 amino acids. CDR3 sequence reads: CATSHSNQPQHF. In DNA, the CDR3 is TGTGCCACCTCACATAGCAATCAGCCCCAGCATTTT.

V and J are TRBV7-2 and TRBJ2-2; D may be TRBD1 or TRBD2 (6 bases each). Germline V gives CDR1 SGHTA, CDR2 FQGNSA. Trimming removed 5 bases at V and 7 bases at J, with 17 bases between. This CDR3 is 15 amino acids long. CDR3 coding DNA: TGTGCCAGCAGCCCCTCACAGGGACTCGGCGGGGAGCTGTTTTTT. As protein: CASSPSQGLGGELFF. The full variable domain, with the rest looked up from reference TRBV7-2 and TRBJ2-2, is GAGVSQSPSNKVTEKGKDVELRCDPISGHTALYWYRQSLGQGLEFLIYFQGNSAPDKSGLPSDRFSAERTGGSVSTLTIQRTQQEDSAVYLCASSPSQGLGGELFFGEGSRLTVL.